This entry lists 4 T cell receptor beta chains sequenced from one sample in a study of T cell repertoires in cytomegalovirus infection. Each CDR3 protein gets one entry after TCRdb re-called the reads with MiXCR. The data contain about 300,000 distinct CDR3 sequences, 9.6% of them seen just once; the ten biggest clones take up over 2.5%. The specimen sequenced was PBMCs. Receptors originate from a human donor in good health (CMV status not recorded). Some clones in this sample may be carry-over from other donors' samples.

This clonotype was seen ten or more times. The chain has TRBV7-9 and TRBJ2-3; D gene uncertain. Trimming took off 5 bases at V and 5 bases at J, with 17 bases between the two ends. This CDR3 has 15 amino acids. Germline V gives CDR1 SEHNR, CDR2 FQNEAQ (reference sequence). The CDR3 DNA follows: TGTGCCAGCAGCCGACCCGGGCCTGGCGGAGATACGCAGTATTTT. It is translated as CASSRPGPGGDTQYF.

This clonotype came up many times. CDR3 DNA sequence: TGCGCCAGCAGCTCATCCGGTTTAGTAGAGACCCAGTACTTC. Its translation is CASSSSGLVETQYF. The chain carries TRBV5-1 and TRBJ2-5; D call uncertain. Trimming cost V 3 bases and J 4 bases, with 13 bases left between them. CDR3 size: 14 residues. Per the germline V gene, CDR1 is SGHRS and CDR2 is YFSETQ.

This clonotype came up a few times. V and J are TRBV7-6 and TRBJ2-3; no reliable D call. The CDR3 totals 16 residues. Deletions cut 1 base from V and 4 bases from J, with 15 bases between. Germline values: CDR1 SGHVS, CDR2 FNYEAQ. The CDR3 loop reads CASSLGWGAVPDTQYF. As DNA, the CDR3 is TGTGCCAGCAGCTTAGGCTGGGGTGCGGTCCCAGATACGCAGTATTTT.

This clonotype was seen at least ten times. The J gene is TRBJ1-3, the V gene TRBV7-2, with D perhaps TRBD1 (5 bases). Trimming left V 5 bases short and J 3 bases short, with 17 bases between. Germline CDR1 reads SGHTA; CDR2 reads FQGNSA. The CDR3 covers 16 residues. The CDR3 DNA is TGTGCCAGCAGCCTACGCCTTTCCGACAGTGGAAACACCATATATTTT. It translates to CASSLRLSDSGNTIYF.